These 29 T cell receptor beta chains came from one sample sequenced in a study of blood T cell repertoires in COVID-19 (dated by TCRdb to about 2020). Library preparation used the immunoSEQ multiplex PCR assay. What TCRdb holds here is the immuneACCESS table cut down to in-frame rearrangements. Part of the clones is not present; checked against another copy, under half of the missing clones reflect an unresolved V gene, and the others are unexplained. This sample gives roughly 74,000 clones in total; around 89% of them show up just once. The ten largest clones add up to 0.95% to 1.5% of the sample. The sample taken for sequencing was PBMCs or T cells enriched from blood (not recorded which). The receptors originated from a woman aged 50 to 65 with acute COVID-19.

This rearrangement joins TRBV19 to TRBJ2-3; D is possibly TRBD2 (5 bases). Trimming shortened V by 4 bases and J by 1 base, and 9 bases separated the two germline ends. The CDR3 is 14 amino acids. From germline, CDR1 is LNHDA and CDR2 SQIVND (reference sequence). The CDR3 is CASSRGSGTDTQYF. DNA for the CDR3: TGTGCCAGTAGTAGAGGGTCCGGCACAGATACGCAGTATTTT.

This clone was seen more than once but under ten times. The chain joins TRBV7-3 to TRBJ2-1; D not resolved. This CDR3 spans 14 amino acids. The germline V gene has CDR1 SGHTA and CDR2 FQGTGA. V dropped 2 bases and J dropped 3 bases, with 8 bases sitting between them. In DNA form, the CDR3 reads TGTGCCAGCAGCTTAGTGCCTAGCTACAATGAGCAGTTCTTC. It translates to CASSLVPSYNEQFF.

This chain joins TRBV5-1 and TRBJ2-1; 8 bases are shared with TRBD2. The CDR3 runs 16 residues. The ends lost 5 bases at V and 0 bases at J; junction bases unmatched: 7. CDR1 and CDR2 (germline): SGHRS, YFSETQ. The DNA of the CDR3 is TGCGCCAGCAGACCAACTAGCGGACCCTCCTACAATGAGCAGTTCTTC. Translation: CASRPTSGPSYNEQFF.

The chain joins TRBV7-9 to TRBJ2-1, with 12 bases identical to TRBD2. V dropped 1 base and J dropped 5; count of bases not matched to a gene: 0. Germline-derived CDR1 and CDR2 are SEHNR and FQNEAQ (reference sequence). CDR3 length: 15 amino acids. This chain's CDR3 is CASSLGLAGDNEQFF. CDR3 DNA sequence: TGTGCCAGCAGCTTAGGACTAGCGGGAGACAATGAGCAGTTCTTC.

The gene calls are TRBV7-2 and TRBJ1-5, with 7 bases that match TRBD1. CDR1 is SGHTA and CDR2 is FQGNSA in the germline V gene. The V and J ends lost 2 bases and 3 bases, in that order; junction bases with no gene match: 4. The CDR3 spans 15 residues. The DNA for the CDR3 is TGTGCCAGCAGCTTACCAGGGGGACACAATCAGCCCCAGCATTTT. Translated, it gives CASSLPGGHNQPQHF.

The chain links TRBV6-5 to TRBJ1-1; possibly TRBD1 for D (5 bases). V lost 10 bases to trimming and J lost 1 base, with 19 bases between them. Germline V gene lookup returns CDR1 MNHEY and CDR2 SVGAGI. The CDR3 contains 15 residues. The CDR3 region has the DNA TGTGCCACCATTGGGGCTCACACAGGGAACACTGAAGCTTTCTTT. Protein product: CATIGAHTGNTEAFF.

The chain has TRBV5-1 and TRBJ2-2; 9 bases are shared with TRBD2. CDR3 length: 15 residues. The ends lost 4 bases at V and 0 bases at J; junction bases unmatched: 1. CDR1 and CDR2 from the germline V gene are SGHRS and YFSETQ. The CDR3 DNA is TGCGCCAGCAGCGCTAGCGGGACGAACACCGGGGAGCTGTTTTTT. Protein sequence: CASSASGTNTGELFF.

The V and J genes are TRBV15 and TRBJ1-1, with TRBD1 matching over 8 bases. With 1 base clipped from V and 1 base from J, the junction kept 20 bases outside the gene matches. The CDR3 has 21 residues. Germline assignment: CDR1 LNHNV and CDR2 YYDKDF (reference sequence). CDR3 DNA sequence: TGTGCCACCAGCAGAGGAGTTTGGGTGGGGACAGGTGGAGGCCGGAACACTGAAGCTTTCTTT. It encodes CATSRGVWVGTGGGRNTEAFF.

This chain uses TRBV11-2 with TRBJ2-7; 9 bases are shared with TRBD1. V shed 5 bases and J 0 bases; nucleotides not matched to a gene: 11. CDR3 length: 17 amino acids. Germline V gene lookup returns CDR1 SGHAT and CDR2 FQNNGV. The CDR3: CASSVTGGSQSSYEQYF. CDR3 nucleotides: TGTGCCAGCAGCGTAACAGGGGGCTCCCAGAGCTCCTACGAGCAGTACTTC.

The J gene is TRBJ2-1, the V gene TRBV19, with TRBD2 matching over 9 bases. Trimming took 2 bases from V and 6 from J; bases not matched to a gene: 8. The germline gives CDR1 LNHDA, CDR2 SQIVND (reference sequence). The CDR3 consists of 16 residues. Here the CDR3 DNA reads TGTGCCAGTAGTATATTGGCGGGAGGGCCCTCCAATGAGCAGTTCTTC. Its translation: CASSILAGGPSNEQFF.

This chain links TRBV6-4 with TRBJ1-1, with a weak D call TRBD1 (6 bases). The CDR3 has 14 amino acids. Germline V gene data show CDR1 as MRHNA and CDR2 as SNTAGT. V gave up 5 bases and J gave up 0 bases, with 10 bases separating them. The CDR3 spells CASSRDIMNTEAFF. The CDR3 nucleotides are TGTGCCAGCAGTCGGGACATCATGAACACTGAAGCTTTCTTT.

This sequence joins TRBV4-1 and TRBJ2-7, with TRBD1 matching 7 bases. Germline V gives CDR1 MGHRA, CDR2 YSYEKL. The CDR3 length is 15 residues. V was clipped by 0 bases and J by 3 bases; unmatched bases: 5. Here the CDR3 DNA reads TGCGCCAGCAGCCAAGATCCCGACAGGGACTACGAGCAGTACTTC. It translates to CASSQDPDRDYEQYF.

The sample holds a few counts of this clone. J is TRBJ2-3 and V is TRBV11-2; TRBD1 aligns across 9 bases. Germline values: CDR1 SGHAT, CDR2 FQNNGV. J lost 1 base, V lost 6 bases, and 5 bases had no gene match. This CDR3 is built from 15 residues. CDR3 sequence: CASRGGDRGTDTQYF. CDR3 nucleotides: TGTGCCAGCAGGGGGGGGGACAGGGGCACAGATACGCAGTATTTT.

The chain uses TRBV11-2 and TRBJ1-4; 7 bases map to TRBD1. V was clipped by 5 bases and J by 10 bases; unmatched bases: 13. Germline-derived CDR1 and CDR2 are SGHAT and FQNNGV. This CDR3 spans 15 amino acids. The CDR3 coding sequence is TGTGCCAGCAGCACCCCTCGACTGTCAGGGGGAAAACTGTTTTTT. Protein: CASSTPRLSGGKLFF. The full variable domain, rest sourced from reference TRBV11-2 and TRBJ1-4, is EAGVAQSPRYKIIEKRQSVAFWCNPISGHATLYWYQQILGQGPKLLIQFQNNGVVDDSQLPKDRFSAERLKGVDSTLKIQPAKLEDSAVYLCASSTPRLSGGKLFFGSGTQLSVL.

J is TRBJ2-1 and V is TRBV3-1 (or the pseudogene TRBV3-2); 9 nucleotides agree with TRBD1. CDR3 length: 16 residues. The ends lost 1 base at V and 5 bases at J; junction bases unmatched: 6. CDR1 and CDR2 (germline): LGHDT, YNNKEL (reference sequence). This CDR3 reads CASSQGWDREDNEQFF. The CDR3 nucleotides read TGTGCCAGCAGCCAAGGGTGGGACAGGGAAGACAATGAGCAGTTCTTC.

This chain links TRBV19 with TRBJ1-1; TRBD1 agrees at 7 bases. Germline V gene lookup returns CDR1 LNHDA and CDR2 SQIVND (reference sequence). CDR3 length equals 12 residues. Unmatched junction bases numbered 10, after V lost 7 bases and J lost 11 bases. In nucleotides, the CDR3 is TGTGCCAGTACCTCCGACAGGGAAGGGGCTTTCTTT. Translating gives CASTSDREGAFF.

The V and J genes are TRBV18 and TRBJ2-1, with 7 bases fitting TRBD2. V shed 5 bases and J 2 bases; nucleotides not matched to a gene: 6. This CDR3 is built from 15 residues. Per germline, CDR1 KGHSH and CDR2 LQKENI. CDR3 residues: CASSISGPTYNEQFF. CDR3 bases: TGTGCCAGCTCAATTAGCGGGCCAACCTACAATGAGCAGTTCTTC.

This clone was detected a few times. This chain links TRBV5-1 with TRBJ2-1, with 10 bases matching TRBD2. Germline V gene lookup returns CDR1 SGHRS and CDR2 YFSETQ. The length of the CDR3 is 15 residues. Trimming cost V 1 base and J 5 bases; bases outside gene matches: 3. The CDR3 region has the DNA TGCGCCAGCAGCTTGAGCGGGAGGGCCAACAATGAGCAGTTCTTC. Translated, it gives CASSLSGRANNEQFF.

The CDR3 nucleotides are TGTGCCAGCAGCTCGAGGGGGCTTGGGGAAAAACTGTTTTTT. Amino acid sequence: CASSSRGLGEKLFF. V usage is TRBV6-6 and J usage is TRBJ1-4; 7 bases fit TRBD1. CDR3 length: 14 amino acids. The V segment lost 6 bases and the J segment 8 bases; nucleotides outside the gene matches: 9. Per germline, CDR1 MNHNY and CDR2 SVGAGI (reference sequence).

CDR3 loop: CASSPGTNPVSDTQYF. CDR3 nucleotides: TGCGCCAGCAGCCCGGGGACTAATCCCGTCTCAGATACGCAGTATTTT. The rearrangement joins TRBV5-1 to TRBJ2-3, with 7 bases matching TRBD2. Germline V gene sequence: CDR1 SGHRS, CDR2 YFSETQ. The length of the CDR3 is 16 residues. V shed 4 bases and J 4 bases; nucleotides not matched to a gene: 12.

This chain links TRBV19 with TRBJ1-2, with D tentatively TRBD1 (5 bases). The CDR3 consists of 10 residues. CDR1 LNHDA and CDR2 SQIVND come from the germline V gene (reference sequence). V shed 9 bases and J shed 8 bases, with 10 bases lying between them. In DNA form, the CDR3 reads TGTGCCAGCGGGGGGGAAGGCTACACCTTC. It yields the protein CASGGEGYTF.

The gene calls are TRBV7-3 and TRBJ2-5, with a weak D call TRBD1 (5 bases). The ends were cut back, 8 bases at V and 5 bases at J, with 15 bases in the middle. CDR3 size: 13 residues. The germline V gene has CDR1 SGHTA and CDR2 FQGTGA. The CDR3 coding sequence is TGTGCCAGCGGCCAAAGGGGTGGTGAGACCCAGTACTTC. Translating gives CASGQRGGETQYF.

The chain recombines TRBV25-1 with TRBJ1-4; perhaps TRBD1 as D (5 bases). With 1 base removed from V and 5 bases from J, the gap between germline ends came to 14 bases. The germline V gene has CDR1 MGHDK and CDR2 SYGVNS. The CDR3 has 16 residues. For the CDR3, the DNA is TGTGCCAGCAGTGAATTTAATGGGGGAGGGAATGAAAAACTGTTTTTT. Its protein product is CASSEFNGGGNEKLFF.

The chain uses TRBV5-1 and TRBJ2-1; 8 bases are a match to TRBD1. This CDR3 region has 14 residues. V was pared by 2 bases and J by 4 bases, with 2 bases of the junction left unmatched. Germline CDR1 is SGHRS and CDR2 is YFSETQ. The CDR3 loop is CASSLTGGYNEQFF. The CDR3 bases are TGCGCCAGCAGCTTAACAGGGGGGTACAATGAGCAGTTCTTC.

CDR3 sequence: CASRRTSGSFGELFF. CDR3 bases: TGTGCCAGCAGACGGACTAGCGGGAGTTTTGGGGAGCTGTTTTTT. The chain has TRBV2 and TRBJ2-2; 13 nucleotides line up with TRBD2. The J segment lost 8 bases and the V segment lost 6 bases, leaving 6 bases of the junction unmatched. CDR3 size: 15 residues. Germline lookup yields CDR1 SNHLY and CDR2 FYNNEI.

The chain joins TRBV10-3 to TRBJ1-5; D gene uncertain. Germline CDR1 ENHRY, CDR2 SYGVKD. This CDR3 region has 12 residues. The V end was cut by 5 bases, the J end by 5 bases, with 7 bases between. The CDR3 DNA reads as TGTGCCATCAGTACGAGAGATCAGCCCCAGCATTTT. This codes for CAISTRDQPQHF.

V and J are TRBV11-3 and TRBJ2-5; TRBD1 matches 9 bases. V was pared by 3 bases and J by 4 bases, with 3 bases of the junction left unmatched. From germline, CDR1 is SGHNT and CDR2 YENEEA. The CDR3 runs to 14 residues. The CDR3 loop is CASSFQTGGETQYF. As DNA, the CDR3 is TGTGCCAGCAGCTTTCAGACAGGGGGAGAGACCCAGTACTTC.

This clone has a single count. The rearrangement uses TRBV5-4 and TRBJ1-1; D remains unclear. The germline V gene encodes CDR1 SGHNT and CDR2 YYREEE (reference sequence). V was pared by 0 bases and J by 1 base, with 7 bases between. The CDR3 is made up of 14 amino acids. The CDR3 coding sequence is TGTGCCAGCAGCTTGGGACTATCGAACACTGAAGCTTTCTTT. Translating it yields CASSLGLSNTEAFF.

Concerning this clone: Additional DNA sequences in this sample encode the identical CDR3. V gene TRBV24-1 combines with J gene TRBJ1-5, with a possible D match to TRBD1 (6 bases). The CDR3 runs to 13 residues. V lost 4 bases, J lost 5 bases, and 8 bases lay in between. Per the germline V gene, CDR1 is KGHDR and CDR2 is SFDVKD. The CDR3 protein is CATSDRGDQPQHF. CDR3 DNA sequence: TGTGCCACCAGTGACAGGGGAGATCAGCCCCAGCATTTT.